These T cell receptor beta chains were read from a single sample in a study of blood T cell repertoires in COVID-19. Assay used: immunoSEQ multiplex PCR; TCRdb lists only in-frame clones, some missing. The sample lists about 180,000 clones, 80% seen once, with approximately 15% in the top ten. The sample was PBMCs or T cells enriched from blood (not recorded which). These receptors were collected from a man aged 60 to 75 who had been exposed to COVID-19. Each CDR3 is given with its conserved first and last residue. A D gene is named only where the DNA matches it firmly. Not every row has a clone size; where given, it reads once, few, many or a size class.

J gene | D gene | clone size | CDR3 length | V gene | CDR3 protein | CDR3 DNA
TRBJ1-1 | . | . | 15 | TRBV19 | CASSPRGTMNTEAFF | TGTGCCAGCAGTCCGCGGGGCACAATGAACACTGAAGCTTTCTTT
TRBJ1-4 | TRBD1 | once | 13 | TRBV6-5 | CASRPGQYEKLFF | TGTGCCAGCAGACCGGGACAGTATGAAAAACTGTTTTTT
TRBJ1-6 | . | . | 14 | TRBV11-3 | CASSSGHGDSPLHF | TGTGCCAGCAGCTCAGGACACGGAGATTCACCCCTCCACTTT
TRBJ1-1 | . | . | 13 | TRBV28 | CASSLSRDTEAFF | TGTGCCAGCAGTTTGTCACGGGACACTGAAGCTTTCTTT
TRBJ2-3 | . | . | 13 | TRBV11-2 | CASSLGSKDTQYF | TGTGCCAGCAGCTTAGGTAGCAAAGATACGCAGTATTTT
TRBJ2-4 | TRBD2 | . | 13 | TRBV29-1 | CSVSSGRPGIQYF | TGCAGCGTAAGTAGCGGGAGACCAGGCATTCAGTACTTC
TRBJ2-7 | TRBD1 | . | 13 | TRBV5-4 | CASSDTGGPEQYF | TGTGCCAGCAGCGATACAGGGGGTCCCGAGCAGTACTTC
TRBJ1-3 | . | . | 16 | TRBV30 | CAWSAAGRPSGNTIYF | TGTGCCTGGAGTGCGGCAGGGCGACCCTCTGGAAACACCATATATTTT
TRBJ1-5 | . | many | 16 | TRBV6-2/TRBV6-3 | CASSYSMEGSNQPQHF | TGTGCCAGCAGTTACTCGATGGAGGGGTCCAATCAGCCCCAGCATTTT
TRBJ2-3 | . | . | 16 | TRBV4-3 | CASSQDLPGARDTQYF | TGCGCCAGCAGCCAAGATCTTCCGGGAGCCCGAGATACGCAGTATTTT
TRBJ2-1 | . | . | 19 | TRBV7-5 | CVRSSSSKTDRGRYNEQFF | TGTGTCAGAAGCTCCTCCTCTAAAACGGACAGGGGCCGATACAATGAGCAGTTCTTC
TRBJ1-5 | . | . | 13 | TRBV5-1 | CASSFGVNQPQHF | TGCGCCAGCAGCTTCGGGGTCAATCAGCCCCAGCATTTT
TRBJ1-2 | . | . | 14 | TRBV15 | CATSREGGLYGYTF | TGTGCCACCAGCAGAGAAGGAGGGCTCTATGGCTACACCTTC
TRBJ2-7 | . | . | 15 | TRBV5-1 | CASSLAVGGVGEQYF | TGCGCCAGCAGCTTGGCCGTGGGCGGGGTCGGCGAGCAGTACTTC
TRBJ2-2 | . | . | 15 | TRBV7-9 | CASSPQGLSTGELFF | TGTGCCAGCAGCCCTCAAGGACTCTCCACCGGGGAGCTGTTTTTT
TRBJ2-5 | TRBD2 | . | 17 | TRBV24-1 | CATSDSLTGLATETQYF | TGTGCCACCAGTGATTCCCTCACGGGACTAGCGACGGAGACCCAGTACTTC
TRBJ1-2 | TRBD1 | once | 14 | TRBV4-1 | CASSQEGTGRGYTF | TGCGCCAGCAGCCAAGAAGGGACAGGGAGAGGCTACACCTTC